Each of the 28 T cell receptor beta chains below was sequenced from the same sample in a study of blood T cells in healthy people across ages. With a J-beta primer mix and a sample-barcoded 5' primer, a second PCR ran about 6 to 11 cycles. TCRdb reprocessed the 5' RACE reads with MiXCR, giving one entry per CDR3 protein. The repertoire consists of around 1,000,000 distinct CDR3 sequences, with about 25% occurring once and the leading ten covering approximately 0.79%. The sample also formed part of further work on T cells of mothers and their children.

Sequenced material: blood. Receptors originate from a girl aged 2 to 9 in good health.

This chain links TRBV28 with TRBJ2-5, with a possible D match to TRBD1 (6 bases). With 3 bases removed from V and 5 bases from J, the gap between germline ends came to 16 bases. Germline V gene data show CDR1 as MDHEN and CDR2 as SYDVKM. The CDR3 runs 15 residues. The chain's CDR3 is CASSFYRANPETQYF. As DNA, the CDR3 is TGTGCCAGCAGTTTCTACAGGGCAAACCCGGAGACCCAGTACTTC.

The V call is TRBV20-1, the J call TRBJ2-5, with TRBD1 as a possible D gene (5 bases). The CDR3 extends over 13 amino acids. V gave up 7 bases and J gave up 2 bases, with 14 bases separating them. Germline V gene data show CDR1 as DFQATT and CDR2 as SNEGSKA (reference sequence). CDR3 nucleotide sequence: TGCAGTGTCCCAGACAGACATCAAGAGACCCAGTACTTC. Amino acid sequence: CSVPDRHQETQYF.

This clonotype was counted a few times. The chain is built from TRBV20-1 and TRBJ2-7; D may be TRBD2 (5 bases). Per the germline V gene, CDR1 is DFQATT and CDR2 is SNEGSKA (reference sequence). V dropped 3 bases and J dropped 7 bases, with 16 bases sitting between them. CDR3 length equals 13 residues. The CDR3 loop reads CSARDSRLGEQYF. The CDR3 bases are TGCAGTGCTAGGGACTCGCGGCTGGGGGAGCAGTACTTC.

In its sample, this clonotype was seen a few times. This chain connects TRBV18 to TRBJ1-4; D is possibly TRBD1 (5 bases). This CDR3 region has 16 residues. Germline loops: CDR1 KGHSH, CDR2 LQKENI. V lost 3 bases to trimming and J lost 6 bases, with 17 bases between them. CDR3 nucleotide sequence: TGTGCCAGCTCACCGCAGGTCCCGGACAAAGATGAAAAACTGTTTTTT. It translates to CASSPQVPDKDEKLFF.

The CDR3 here is CASSQETGFNQPQHF. The CDR3 DNA reads as TGTGCCAGCAGCCAAGAGACAGGCTTCAATCAGCCCCAGCATTTT. This chain uses TRBV14 with TRBJ1-5, with a possible D match to TRBD1 (6 bases). The V gene lost 0 bases and the J gene lost 3 bases, with 9 bases spanning the gap. Germline loops: CDR1 SGHDN, CDR2 FVKESK. The CDR3 runs 15 residues.

DNA for the CDR3: TGTGCCAGCACCCCAGGGGCGAACACTGAAGCTTTCTTT. Translation: CASTPGANTEAFF. V is TRBV6-5 and J is TRBJ1-1; possibly TRBD1 for D (6 bases). With 7 bases removed from V and 1 base from J, the gap between germline ends came to 10 bases. Germline loops: CDR1 MNHEY, CDR2 SVGAGI. This CDR3 region has 13 residues.

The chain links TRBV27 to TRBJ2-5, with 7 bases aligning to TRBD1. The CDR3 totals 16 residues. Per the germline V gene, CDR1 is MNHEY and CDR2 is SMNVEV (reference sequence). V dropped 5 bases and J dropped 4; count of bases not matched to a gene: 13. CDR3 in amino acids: CASSPLRTGERETQYF. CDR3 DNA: TGTGCCAGCAGTCCCCTTCGAACAGGGGAGCGAGAGACCCAGTACTTC.

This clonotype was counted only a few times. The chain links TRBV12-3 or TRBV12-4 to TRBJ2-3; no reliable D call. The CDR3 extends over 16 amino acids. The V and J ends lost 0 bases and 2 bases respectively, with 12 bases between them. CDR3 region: CASSLAVVPDTDTQYF. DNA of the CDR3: TGTGCCAGCAGTTTAGCTGTTGTGCCCGACACAGATACGCAGTATTTT.

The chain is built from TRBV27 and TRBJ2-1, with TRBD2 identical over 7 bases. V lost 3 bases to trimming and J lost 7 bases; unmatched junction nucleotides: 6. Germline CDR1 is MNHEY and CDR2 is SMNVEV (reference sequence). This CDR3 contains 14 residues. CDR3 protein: CASSFSAGENEQFF. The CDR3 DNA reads TGTGCCAGCAGTTTCTCGGCGGGGGAAAATGAGCAGTTCTTC.

CDR3 DNA sequence: TGCGCCAGCAGCCATAGGGACTTCTCCTACAATGAGCAGTTCTTC. It codes for CASSHRDFSYNEQFF. This chain connects TRBV5-1 to TRBJ2-5; D may be TRBD2 (6 bases). The J call may be faulty, since TRBJ2-1 better matches the DNA end. From germline, CDR1 is SGHRS and CDR2 YFSETQ. The CDR3 runs 15 residues.

The CDR3 sequence: CASSPPVSYEQYF. DNA of the CDR3: TGTGCCAGCAGCCCCCCAGTCTCCTACGAGCAGTACTTC. The rearrangement joins TRBV7-9 to TRBJ2-7; D is unresolved. From germline, CDR1 is SEHNR and CDR2 FQNEAQ (reference sequence). The V end lost 5 bases, the J end lost 0 bases, and 8 bases lay between the germline ends. CDR3 length: 13 amino acids.

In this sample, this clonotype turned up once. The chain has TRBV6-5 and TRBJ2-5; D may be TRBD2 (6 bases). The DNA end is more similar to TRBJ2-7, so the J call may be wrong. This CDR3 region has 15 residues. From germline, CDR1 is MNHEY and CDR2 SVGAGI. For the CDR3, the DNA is TGTGCCAGCATCCTAAGTATCGGGGAGGTCTACGAGCAGTACTTC. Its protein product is CASILSIGEVYEQYF.

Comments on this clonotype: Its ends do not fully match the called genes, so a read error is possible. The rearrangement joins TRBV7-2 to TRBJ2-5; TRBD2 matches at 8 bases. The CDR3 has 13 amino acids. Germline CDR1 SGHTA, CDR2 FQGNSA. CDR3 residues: CACSPSGRETQYF. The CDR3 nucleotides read TGTGCCTGCAGCCCTAGCGGGCGGGAGACCCAGTACTTC.

CDR3: CSATRSYEQYF. The CDR3, as DNA: TGCAGTGCTACACGGAGCTACGAGCAGTACTTC. The V call is TRBV20-1, the J call TRBJ2-1, with D uncertain. The J call may be wrong; the DNA end is better matched by TRBJ2-7. Looked up from germline, CDR1 is DFQATT and CDR2 is SNEGSKA (reference sequence). This CDR3 is built from 11 residues.

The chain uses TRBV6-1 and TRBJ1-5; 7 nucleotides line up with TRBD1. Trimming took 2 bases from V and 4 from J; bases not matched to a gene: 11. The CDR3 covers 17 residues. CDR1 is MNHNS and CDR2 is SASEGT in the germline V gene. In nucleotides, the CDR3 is TGTGCCAGCAGTGAAAGGGGGGACAGTCTACCTAATCAGCCCCAGCATTTT. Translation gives CASSERGDSLPNQPQHF.

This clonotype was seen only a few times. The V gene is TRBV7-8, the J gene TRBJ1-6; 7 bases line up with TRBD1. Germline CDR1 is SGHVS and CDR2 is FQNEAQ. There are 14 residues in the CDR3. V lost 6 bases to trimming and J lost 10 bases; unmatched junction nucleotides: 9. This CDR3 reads CASRPDRDRSPLHF. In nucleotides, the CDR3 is TGTGCCAGCAGGCCTGACAGGGACCGGTCACCCCTCCACTTT.

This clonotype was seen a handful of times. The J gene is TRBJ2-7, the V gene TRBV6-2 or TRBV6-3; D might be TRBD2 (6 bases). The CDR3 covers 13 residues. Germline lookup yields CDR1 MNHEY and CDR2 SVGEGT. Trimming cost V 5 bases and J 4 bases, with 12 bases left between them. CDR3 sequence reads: CASSIGTPYEQYF. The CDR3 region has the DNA TGTGCCAGCAGTATCGGGACTCCGTACGAGCAGTACTTC.

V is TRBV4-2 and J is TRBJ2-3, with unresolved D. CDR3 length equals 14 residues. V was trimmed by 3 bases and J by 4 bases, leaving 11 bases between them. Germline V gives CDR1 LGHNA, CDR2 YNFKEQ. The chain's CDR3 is CASSHYPPPDTQYF. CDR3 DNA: TGTGCCAGCAGCCACTATCCACCCCCAGATACGCAGTATTTT.

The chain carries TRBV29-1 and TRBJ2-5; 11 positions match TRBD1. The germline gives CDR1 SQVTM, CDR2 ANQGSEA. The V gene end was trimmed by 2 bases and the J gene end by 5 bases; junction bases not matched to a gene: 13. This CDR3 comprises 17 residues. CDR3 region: CSVETRDRGKVVETQYF. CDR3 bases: TGCAGCGTTGAAACTCGGGACAGGGGGAAAGTCGTCGAGACCCAGTACTTC. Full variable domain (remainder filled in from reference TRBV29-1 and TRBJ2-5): SAVISQKPSRDICQRGTSLTIQCQVDSQVTMMFWYRQQPGQSLTLIATANQGSEATYESGFVIDKFPISRPNLTFSTLTVSNMSPEDSSIYLCSVETRDRGKVVETQYFGPGTRLLVL.

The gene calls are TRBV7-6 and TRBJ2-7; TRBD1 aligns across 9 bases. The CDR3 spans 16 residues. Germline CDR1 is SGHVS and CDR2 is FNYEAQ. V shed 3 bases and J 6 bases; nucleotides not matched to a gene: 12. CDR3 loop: CASSLTSGGQGSEQYF. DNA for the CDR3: TGTGCCAGCAGCTTGACCTCTGGAGGACAGGGGAGCGAGCAGTACTTC.

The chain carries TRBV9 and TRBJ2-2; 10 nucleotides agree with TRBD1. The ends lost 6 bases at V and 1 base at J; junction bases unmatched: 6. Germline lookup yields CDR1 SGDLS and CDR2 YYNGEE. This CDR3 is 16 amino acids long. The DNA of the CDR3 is TGTGCCAGCACCGGGACAGGGGCTGAGAACACCGGGGAGCTGTTTTTT. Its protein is CASTGTGAENTGELFF.

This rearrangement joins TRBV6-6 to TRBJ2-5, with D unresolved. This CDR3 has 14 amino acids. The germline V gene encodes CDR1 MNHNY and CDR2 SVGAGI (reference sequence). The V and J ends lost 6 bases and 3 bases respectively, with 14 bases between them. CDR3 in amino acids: CASSVGSYEETQYF. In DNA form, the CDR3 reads TGTGCCAGCAGCGTCGGGTCTTACGAAGAGACCCAGTACTTC.

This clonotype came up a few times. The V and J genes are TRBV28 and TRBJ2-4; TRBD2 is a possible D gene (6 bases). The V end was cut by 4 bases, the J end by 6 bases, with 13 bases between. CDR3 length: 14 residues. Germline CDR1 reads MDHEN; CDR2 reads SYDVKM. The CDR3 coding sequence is TGTGCCAGCAGTTCCGGGGGAAAACCAAACATTCAGTACTTC. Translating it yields CASSSGGKPNIQYF.

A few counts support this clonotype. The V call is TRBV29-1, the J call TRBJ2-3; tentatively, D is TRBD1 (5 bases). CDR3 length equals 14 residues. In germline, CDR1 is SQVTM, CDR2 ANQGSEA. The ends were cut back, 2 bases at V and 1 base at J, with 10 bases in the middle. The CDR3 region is CSVESGSGTDTQYF. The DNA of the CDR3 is TGCAGCGTTGAATCAGGGTCTGGCACAGATACGCAGTATTTT.

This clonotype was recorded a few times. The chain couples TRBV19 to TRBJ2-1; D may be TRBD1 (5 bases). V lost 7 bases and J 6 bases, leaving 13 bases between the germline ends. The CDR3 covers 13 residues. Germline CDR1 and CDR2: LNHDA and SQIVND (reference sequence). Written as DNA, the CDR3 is TGTGCCAGTATCGGGTCAGGGTCCAATGAGCAGTTCTTC. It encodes CASIGSGSNEQFF.

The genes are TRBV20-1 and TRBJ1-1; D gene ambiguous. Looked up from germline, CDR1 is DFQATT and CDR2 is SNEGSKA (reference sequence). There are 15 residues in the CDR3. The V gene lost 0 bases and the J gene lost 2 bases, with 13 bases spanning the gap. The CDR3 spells CSARDRRPENTEAFF. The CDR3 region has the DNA TGCAGTGCTAGAGATCGAAGGCCTGAAAACACTGAAGCTTTCTTT.

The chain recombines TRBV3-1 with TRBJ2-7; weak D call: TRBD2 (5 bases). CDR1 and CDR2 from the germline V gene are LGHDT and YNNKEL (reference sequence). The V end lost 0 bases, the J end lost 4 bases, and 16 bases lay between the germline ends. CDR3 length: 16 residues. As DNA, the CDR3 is TGTGCCAGCAGCCAAGAGTCGGAGGATTTCGGTTACGAGCAGTACTTC. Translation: CASSQESEDFGYEQYF.

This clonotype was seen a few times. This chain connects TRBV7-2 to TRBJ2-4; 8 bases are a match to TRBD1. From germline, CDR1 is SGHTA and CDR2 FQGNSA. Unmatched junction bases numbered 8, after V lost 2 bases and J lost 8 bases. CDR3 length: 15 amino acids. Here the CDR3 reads CASSLSGTGGYIQYF. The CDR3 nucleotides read TGTGCCAGCAGCTTAAGTGGTACAGGGGGTTACATTCAGTACTTC.